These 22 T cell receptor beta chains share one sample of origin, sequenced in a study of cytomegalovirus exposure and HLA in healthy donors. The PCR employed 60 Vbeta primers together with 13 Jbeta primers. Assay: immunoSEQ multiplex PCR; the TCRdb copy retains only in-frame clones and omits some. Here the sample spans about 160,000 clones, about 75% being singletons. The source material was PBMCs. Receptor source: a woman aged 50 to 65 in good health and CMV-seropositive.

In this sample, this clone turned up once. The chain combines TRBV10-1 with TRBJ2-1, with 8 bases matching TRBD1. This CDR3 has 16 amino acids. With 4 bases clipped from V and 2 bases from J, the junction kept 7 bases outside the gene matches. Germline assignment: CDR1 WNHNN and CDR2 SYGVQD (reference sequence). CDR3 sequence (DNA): TGCGCCAGCAGTGCATTACAGGGGGACCCCTACAATGAGCAGTTCTTC. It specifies CASSALQGDPYNEQFF.

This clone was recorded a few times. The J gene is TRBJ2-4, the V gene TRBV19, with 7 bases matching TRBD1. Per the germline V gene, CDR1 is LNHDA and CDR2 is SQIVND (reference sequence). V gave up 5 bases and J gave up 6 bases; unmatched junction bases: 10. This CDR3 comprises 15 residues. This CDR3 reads CASSSSDRVANIQYF. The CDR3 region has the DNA TGTGCCAGTAGTTCCTCCGACAGGGTTGCAAACATTCAGTACTTC.

For the CDR3, the DNA is TGTGCCAGTAGTATATTAGGGGGCGTCTACAATGAGCAGTTCTTC. Translated: CASSILGGVYNEQFF. The chain recombines TRBV19 with TRBJ2-1; TRBD1 matches at 7 bases. The trim removed 2 bases at V and 3 bases at J, leaving 4 bases unmatched. Germline V lookup: CDR1 LNHDA, CDR2 SQIVND (reference sequence). This CDR3 has 15 amino acids. The full variable domain, completed using reference TRBV19 and TRBJ2-1, is DGGITQSPKYLFRKEGQNVTLSCEQNLNHDAMYWYRQDPGQGLRLIYYSQIVNDFQKGDIAEGYSVSREKKESFPLTVTSAQKNPTAFYLCASSILGGVYNEQFFGPGTRLTVL.

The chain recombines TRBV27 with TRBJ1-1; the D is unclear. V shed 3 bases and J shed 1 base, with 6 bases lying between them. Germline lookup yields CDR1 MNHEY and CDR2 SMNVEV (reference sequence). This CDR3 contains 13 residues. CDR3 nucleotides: TGTGCCAGCAGTTTGCTATGGAACACTGAAGCTTTCTTT. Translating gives CASSLLWNTEAFF.

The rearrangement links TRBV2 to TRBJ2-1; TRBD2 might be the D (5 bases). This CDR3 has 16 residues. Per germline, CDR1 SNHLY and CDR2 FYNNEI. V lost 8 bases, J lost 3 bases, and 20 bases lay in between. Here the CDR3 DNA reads TGTGCCAGCGAGTCGACGGCCCCCGCGGGCTACAATGAGCAGTTCTTC. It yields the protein CASESTAPAGYNEQFF.

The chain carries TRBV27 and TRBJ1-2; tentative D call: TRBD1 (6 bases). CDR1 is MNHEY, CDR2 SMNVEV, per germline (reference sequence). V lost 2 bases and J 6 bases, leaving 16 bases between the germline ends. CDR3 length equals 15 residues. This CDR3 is CASSLDGPRGHGYTF. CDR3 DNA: TGTGCCAGCAGTTTAGACGGTCCCAGGGGCCATGGCTACACCTTC.

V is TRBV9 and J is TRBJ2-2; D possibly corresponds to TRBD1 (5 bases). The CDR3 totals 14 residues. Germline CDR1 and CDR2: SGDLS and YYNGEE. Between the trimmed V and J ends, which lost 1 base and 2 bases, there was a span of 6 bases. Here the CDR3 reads CASSVTGNTGELFF. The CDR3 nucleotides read TGTGCCAGCAGCGTAACAGGAAACACCGGGGAGCTGTTTTTT.

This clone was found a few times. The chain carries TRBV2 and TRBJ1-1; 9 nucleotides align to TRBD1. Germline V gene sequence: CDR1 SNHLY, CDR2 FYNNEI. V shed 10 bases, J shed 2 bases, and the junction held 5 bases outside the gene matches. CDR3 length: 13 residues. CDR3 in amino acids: CATRDRANTEAFF. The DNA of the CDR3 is TGTGCCACCCGGGACAGGGCAAACACTGAAGCTTTCTTT.

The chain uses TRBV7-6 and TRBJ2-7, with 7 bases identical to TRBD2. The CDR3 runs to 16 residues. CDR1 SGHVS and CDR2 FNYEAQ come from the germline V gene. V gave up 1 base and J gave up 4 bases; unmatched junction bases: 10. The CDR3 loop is CASSLGLAEEPYEQYF. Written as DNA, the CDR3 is TGTGCCAGCAGCTTAGGGCTAGCGGAGGAACCATACGAGCAGTACTTC.

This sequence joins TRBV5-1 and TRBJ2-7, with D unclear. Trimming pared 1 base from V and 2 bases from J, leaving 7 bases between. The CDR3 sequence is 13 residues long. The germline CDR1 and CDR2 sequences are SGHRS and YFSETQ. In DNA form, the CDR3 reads TGCGCCAGCAGCTTGTCTCTTCCCTACGAGCAGTACTTC. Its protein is CASSLSLPYEQYF.

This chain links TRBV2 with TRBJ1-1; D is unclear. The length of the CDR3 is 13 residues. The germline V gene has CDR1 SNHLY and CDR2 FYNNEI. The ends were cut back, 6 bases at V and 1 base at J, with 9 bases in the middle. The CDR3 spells CASREQSNTEAFF. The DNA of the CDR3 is TGTGCCAGCAGGGAACAGTCGAACACTGAAGCTTTCTTT. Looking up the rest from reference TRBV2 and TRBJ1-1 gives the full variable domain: EPEVTQTPSHQVTQMGQEVILRCVPISNHLYFYWYRQILGQKVEFLVSFYNNEISEKSEIFDDQFSVERPDGSNFTLKIRSTKLEDSAMYFCASREQSNTEAFFGQGTRLTVV.

Written as DNA, the CDR3 is TGCGCCAGCAGTGCCCGGGAGGGCCGTGACTACAATGAGCAGTTCTTC. Encoded protein: CASSAREGRDYNEQFF. The gene calls are TRBV10-1 and TRBJ2-1; 8 bases are shared with TRBD2. Trimming cost V 4 bases and J 3 bases; bases outside gene matches: 8. CDR1 and CDR2 from the germline V gene are WNHNN and SYGVQD (reference sequence). This CDR3 is 16 amino acids long.

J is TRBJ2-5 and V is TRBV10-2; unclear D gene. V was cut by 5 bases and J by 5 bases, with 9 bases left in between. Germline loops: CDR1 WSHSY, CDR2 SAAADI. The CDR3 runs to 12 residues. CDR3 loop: CASSRERETQYF. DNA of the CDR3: TGCGCCAGCAGTCGAGAGAGGGAGACCCAGTACTTC.

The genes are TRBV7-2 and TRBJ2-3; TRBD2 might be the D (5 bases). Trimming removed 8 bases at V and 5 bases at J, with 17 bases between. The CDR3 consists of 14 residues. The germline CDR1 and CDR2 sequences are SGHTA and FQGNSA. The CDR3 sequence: CASSRGPGKDTQYF. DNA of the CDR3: TGTGCCAGCTCGAGAGGACCGGGAAAAGATACGCAGTATTTT.

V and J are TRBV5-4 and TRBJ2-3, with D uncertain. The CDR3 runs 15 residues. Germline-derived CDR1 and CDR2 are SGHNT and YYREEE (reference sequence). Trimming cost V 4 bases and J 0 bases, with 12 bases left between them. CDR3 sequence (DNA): TGTGCCAGCAGCCGCAAAAGCTCTAGCACAGATACGCAGTATTTT. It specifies CASSRKSSSTDTQYF. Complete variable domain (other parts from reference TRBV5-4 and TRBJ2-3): ETGVTQSPTHLIKTRGQQVTLRCSSQSGHNTVSWYQQALGQGPQFIFQYYREEENGRGNFPPRFSGLQFPNYSSELNVNALELDDSALYLCASSRKSSSTDTQYFGPGTRLTVL.

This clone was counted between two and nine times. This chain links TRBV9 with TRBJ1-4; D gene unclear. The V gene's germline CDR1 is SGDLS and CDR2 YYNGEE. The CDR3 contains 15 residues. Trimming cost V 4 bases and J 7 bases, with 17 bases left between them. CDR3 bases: TGTGCCAGCAGCCCCAACGGGGATACCTCTGAAAAACTGTTTTTT. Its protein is CASSPNGDTSEKLFF.

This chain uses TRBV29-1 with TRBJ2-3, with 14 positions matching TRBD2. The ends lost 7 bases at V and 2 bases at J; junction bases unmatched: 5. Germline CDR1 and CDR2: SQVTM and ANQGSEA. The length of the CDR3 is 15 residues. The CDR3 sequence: CSATGLAGVTDTQYF. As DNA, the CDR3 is TGCAGCGCTACGGGACTAGCGGGGGTCACAGATACGCAGTATTTT.

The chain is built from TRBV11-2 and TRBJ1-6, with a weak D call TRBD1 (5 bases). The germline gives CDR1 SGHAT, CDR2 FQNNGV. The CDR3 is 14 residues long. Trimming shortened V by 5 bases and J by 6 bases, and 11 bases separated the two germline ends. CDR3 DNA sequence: TGTGCCAGCAGCGCCCATGGGGCTAATTCACCCCTCCACTTT. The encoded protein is CASSAHGANSPLHF.

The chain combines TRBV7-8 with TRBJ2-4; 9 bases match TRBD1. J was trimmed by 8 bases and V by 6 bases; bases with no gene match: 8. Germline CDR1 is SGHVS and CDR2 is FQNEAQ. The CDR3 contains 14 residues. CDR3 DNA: TGTGCCAGCAGTTCTACAGGGGGCGGGGACATTCAGTACTTC. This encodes CASSSTGGGDIQYF.

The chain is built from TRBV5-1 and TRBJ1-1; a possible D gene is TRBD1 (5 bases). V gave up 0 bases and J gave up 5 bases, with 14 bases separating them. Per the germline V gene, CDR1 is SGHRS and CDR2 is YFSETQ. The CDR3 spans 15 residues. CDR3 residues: CASSLGGTSATEAFF. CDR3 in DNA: TGCGCCAGCAGCTTGGGGGGGACTTCTGCAACTGAAGCTTTCTTT.

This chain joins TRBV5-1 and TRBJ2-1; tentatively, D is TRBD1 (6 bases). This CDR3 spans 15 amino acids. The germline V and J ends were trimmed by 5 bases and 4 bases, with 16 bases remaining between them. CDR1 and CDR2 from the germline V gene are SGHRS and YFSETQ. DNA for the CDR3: TGCGCCAGCAGGGACTTCCGGGACACGTACAATGAGCAGTTCTTC. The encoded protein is CASRDFRDTYNEQFF.

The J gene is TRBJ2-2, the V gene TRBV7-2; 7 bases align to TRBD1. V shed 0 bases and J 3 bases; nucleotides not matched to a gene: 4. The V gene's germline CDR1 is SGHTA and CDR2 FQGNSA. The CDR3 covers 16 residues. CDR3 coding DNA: TGTGCCAGCAGCTTAGCCGGGACAGTGTACACCGGGGAGCTGTTTTTT. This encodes CASSLAGTVYTGELFF.